The entry that follows covers one TCR beta chain sequence. Its antigen remains unknown. This specimen comes from a study of shared clonotypes between healthy human individuals. Study-level background: Donor composition was two women and three men, aged 18 to 49. Each donor had three CD4 naive, three CD4 memory, two CD8 naive and one CD8 memory plate.

Germline lookup yields CDR1 MNHEY and CDR2 SVGAGI. This CDR3 is 14 amino acids long. V dropped 2 bases and J dropped 2 bases, with 9 bases sitting between them. Notes on the study in general: Generation probabilities of non-shared clonotypes were lower (relative to those shared by all four donors).

It was CD45RO-negative cells, positively selected for CCR7, that made up naive CD8 cells, with terminally differentiated effector memory CD45RA+ cells excluded. Using approximately 190 ng DNA, roughly 33,000 T cell genomes, the sorted-subset replicate PCRs were run. Assay: immunoSEQ multiplex PCR; the TCRdb copy retains only in-frame clones and omits some. Of over 2,000,000 clones in the sample, over 85% were seen once. The sample comprised naive CD8+ T cells from PBMCs. The source of this sequence is a man between 18 and 29 years old in good health. Some clones in this sample may be carry-over from other donors' samples. The chain couples TRBV6-5 to TRBJ1-1; perhaps TRBD1 as D (5 bases). CDR3 nucleotides: TGTGCCAGCAGTTACCAGCAGGGTAACACTGAAGCTTTCTTT. This codes for CASSYQQGNTEAFF.